One sample yielded the 13 T cell receptor beta chains listed below, sequenced in a study of T-cell memory formation after mild COVID-19. TCRdb re-called the 5' RACE reads through MiXCR, storing one row per CDR3 protein. The sample records a few hundred thousand distinct CDR3 sequences, 15% to 20% being singletons. The sample was PBMCs or a T cell subset sorted from them (not recorded which). The receptors derive from a man aged 18-30 years who had mild COVID-19 (a few samples of this study predate the infection). Cell type and time point are not known.

V and J are TRBV5-6 and TRBJ2-7, with D maybe TRBD1 (5 bases). Germline loops: CDR1 SGHDT, CDR2 YYEEEE. The CDR3 is 14 residues long. Trimming removed 2 bases at V and 2 bases at J, with 11 bases between. Here the CDR3 DNA reads TGTGCCAGCAGCTTTACGACAGAGCCCTACGAGCAGTACGTC. It encodes CASSFTTEPYEQYV.

A few counts support this clonotype. The chain couples TRBV27 to TRBJ1-6, with TRBD1 matching 9 bases. CDR1 is MNHEY and CDR2 is SMNVEV in the germline V gene (reference sequence). The V segment lost 5 bases and the J segment 10 bases; nucleotides outside the gene matches: 6. This CDR3 region has 14 residues. The CDR3 sequence: CASSTGTGNSPLHF. Here the CDR3 DNA reads TGTGCCAGCAGTACCGGGACAGGGAACTCACCCCTCCACTTT.

The rearrangement joins TRBV19 to TRBJ2-1; D is perhaps TRBD1 or TRBD2 (6 bases each). This CDR3 spans 18 amino acids. In germline, CDR1 is LNHDA, CDR2 SQIVND (reference sequence). V was pared by 4 bases and J by 5 bases, with 24 bases between. CDR3 amino acids: CASSNVLPGALFDNEQFF. The CDR3 nucleotides read TGTGCCAGTAGTAACGTCTTACCGGGGGCCCTATTCGACAATGAGCAGTTCTTC.

This clonotype was seen a handful of times. V usage is TRBV28 and J usage is TRBJ2-5; D not resolved. The CDR3 consists of 12 residues. Trimming removed 6 bases from V and 5 bases from J, with 10 bases in between. Germline assignment: CDR1 MDHEN and CDR2 SYDVKM. The CDR3 nucleotides are TGTGCCAGCAGCGTAGGGTTGGAGACCCAGTACTTC. Its protein product is CASSVGLETQYF.

This clonotype has a handful of counts. The chain couples TRBV28 to TRBJ2-1; 10 bases align to TRBD2. V shed 1 base and J 5 bases; nucleotides not matched to a gene: 14. Germline V lookup: CDR1 MDHEN, CDR2 SYDVKM. This CDR3 comprises 19 residues. The chain's CDR3 is CASSLLFSGGAWVHNEQFF. Written as DNA, the CDR3 is TGTGCCAGCAGTTTATTGTTCAGCGGGGGGGCCTGGGTCCACAATGAGCAGTTCTTC.

The rearrangement uses TRBV4-1 and TRBJ2-2; the match to TRBD1 covers 9 bases. This CDR3 contains 17 residues. Looked up from germline, CDR1 is MGHRA and CDR2 is YSYEKL. The V segment lost 0 bases and the J segment 2 bases; nucleotides outside the gene matches: 4. The CDR3 nucleotides read TGCGCCAGCAGCCAAGATCTGACAGGGGGTAACACCGGGGAGCTGTTTTTT. Translated: CASSQDLTGGNTGELFF.

This clonotype showed up just a few times. V and J are TRBV11-2 and TRBJ2-3, with no clear D. Trimming left V 0 bases short and J 4 bases short, with 8 bases between. The CDR3 covers 14 residues. Per germline, CDR1 SGHAT and CDR2 FQNNGV. The CDR3 nucleotides are TGTGCCAGCAGCTTAGACAGGTCTTCAGATACGCAGTATTTT. This translates into CASSLDRSSDTQYF.

This clonotype was observed a few times. The V gene is TRBV11-2, the J gene TRBJ2-5; 10 bases align to TRBD2. The V segment lost 0 bases and the J segment 4 bases; nucleotides outside the gene matches: 8. Germline V CDR1 and CDR2: SGHAT, FQNNGV. There are 17 residues in the CDR3. Written as DNA, the CDR3 is TGTGCCAGCAGCTTAGACCCAGCGGGGGGGCTCGTAGAGACCCAGTACTTC. The encoded protein is CASSLDPAGGLVETQYF.

The gene calls are TRBV4-3 and TRBJ1-4; the D gene is possibly TRBD1 (6 bases). This CDR3 contains 15 residues. Germline CDR1 LGHNA, CDR2 YSLEER. V lost 3 bases and J 3 bases, leaving 11 bases between the germline ends. DNA for the CDR3: TGCGCCAGCAGCCAGGCGGGACAAGCTAATGAAAAACTGTTTTTT. This gives the protein CASSQAGQANEKLFF.

This clonotype was observed a few times. V and J are TRBV20-1 and TRBJ1-6; weak D call: TRBD1 (5 bases). V shed 6 bases and J shed 13 bases, with 16 bases lying between them. Germline CDR1 is DFQATT and CDR2 is SNEGSKA (reference sequence). This CDR3 is built from 12 residues. DNA of the CDR3: TGCAGTGCAGGTCGGCGGGGGGGGCCCCTCCACTTT. This translates into CSAGRRGGPLHF.

This clonotype was detected a few times. The chain couples TRBV5-1 to TRBJ2-2; 7 positions agree with TRBD1. This CDR3 spans 17 amino acids. Unmatched junction bases numbered 16, after V lost 4 bases and J lost 7 bases. CDR1 is SGHRS and CDR2 is YFSETQ in the germline V gene. This chain's CDR3 is CASSNPETGSNYGELFF. CDR3 in DNA: TGCGCCAGCAGCAATCCCGAGACAGGGTCGAATTACGGGGAGCTGTTTTTT.

This clonotype was picked up a small number of times. This rearrangement joins TRBV6-2 or TRBV6-3 to TRBJ2-7, with D unresolved. Trimming cost V 4 bases and J 7 bases, with 11 bases left between them. The CDR3 extends over 12 amino acids. The V gene's germline CDR1 is MNHEY and CDR2 SVGEGT. The CDR3 region has the DNA TGTGCCAGCAGTTCGGAGTCCAGGGAGCAGTACTTC. This translates into CASSSESREQYF.

The chain employs TRBV12-3 or TRBV12-4 and TRBJ1-2; no definite D call. V was pared by 1 base and J by 4 bases, with 7 bases between. This CDR3 spans 13 amino acids. The CDR3 loop reads CASSLEGFYGYTF. The CDR3 bases are TGTGCCAGCAGTTTAGAAGGGTTCTATGGCTACACCTTC.